Shown below are 9 T cell receptor beta chains from a single sample sequenced in a study of T cell repertoires in cytomegalovirus infection. TCRdb reprocessed the reads with MiXCR, giving one entry per CDR3 protein. The sample gives around 630,000 distinct CDR3 sequences, 20% to 25% of which show up once; approximately 8.2% is in the top ten. What was sequenced was CD8+ T cells from PBMCs. Every receptor here comes from a human donor in good health (CMV status not recorded). Some clones in this sample may be carry-over from other donors' samples.

The V call is TRBV19, the J call TRBJ2-1, with 8 nucleotides matching TRBD2. Germline CDR1 is LNHDA and CDR2 is SQIVND (reference sequence). The V and J ends lost 4 bases and 4 bases, in that order; junction bases with no gene match: 9. The CDR3 length is 16 residues. CDR3 in amino acids: CASSTLGGGNYNEQFF. DNA for the CDR3: TGTGCCAGTAGTACCCTTGGCGGGGGGAATTACAATGAGCAGTTCTTC.

The chain has TRBV20-1 and TRBJ2-7; perhaps TRBD1 as D (5 bases). Trimming removed 2 bases from V and 2 bases from J, with 13 bases in between. Germline loops: CDR1 DFQATT, CDR2 SNEGSKA (reference sequence). The CDR3 consists of 14 residues. In DNA form, the CDR3 reads TGCAGTGCTAGATCCCCAACAGGCACCTACGAGCAGTACTTC. It is translated as CSARSPTGTYEQYF.

This clonotype turned up a few times. The chain uses TRBV6-2 or TRBV6-3 and TRBJ2-1; 9 nucleotides align to TRBD2. V was pared by 2 bases and J by 4 bases, with 3 bases of the junction left unmatched. The CDR3 contains 15 residues. Germline values: CDR1 MNHEY, CDR2 SVGEGT. This CDR3 is CASSYPTSGYNEQFF. The CDR3 nucleotides read TGTGCCAGCAGTTACCCGACTAGCGGATACAATGAGCAGTTCTTC.

This clonotype was seen a few times. The J gene is TRBJ2-5, the V gene TRBV29-1; D is undetermined. The CDR3 totals 13 residues. Germline values: CDR1 SQVTM, CDR2 ANQGSEA. V was pared by 5 bases and J by 0 bases, with 10 bases between. The CDR3 DNA reads TGCAGCGTTCTTGTCTTGTACCAAGAGACCCAGTACTTC. As protein: CSVLVLYQETQYF.

The CDR3 coding sequence is TGTGCCAGTACTTTTAGCCGGGACTTTTTTAATTCACCCCTCCACTTT. Translating gives CASTFSRDFFNSPLHF. This rearrangement joins TRBV2 to TRBJ1-6, with a possible D match to TRBD1 (5 bases). V dropped 9 bases and J dropped 6 bases, with 21 bases sitting between them. This CDR3 comprises 16 residues. Germline-derived CDR1 and CDR2 are SNHLY and FYNNEI.

The chain has TRBV24-1 and TRBJ2-1, with 10 nucleotides matching TRBD1. The CDR3 extends over 16 amino acids. J was trimmed by 2 bases and V by 4 bases; bases with no gene match: 4. Germline assignment: CDR1 KGHDR and CDR2 SFDVKD. The CDR3 sequence is CATSELTGGTYNEQFF. In DNA, the CDR3 is TGTGCCACCAGTGAACTGACAGGGGGCACCTACAATGAGCAGTTCTTC.

This clonotype occurred a few times. V gene TRBV5-6 combines with J gene TRBJ2-6, with D maybe TRBD1 (5 bases). Germline-derived CDR1 and CDR2 are SGHDT and YYEEEE. The length of the CDR3 is 11 residues. V was shortened by 0 bases and J by 15 bases, with 7 bases between the two germline ends. The CDR3 sequence: CASSLGRALTF. The CDR3 region has the DNA TGTGCCAGCAGCTTGGGCAGGGCCCTGACTTTC.

This clonotype came up a few times. The chain carries TRBV6-2 or TRBV6-3 and TRBJ2-1, with 9 bases matching TRBD2. Germline V gene data show CDR1 as MNHEY and CDR2 as SVGEGT. The CDR3 covers 12 residues. V was pared by 11 bases and J by 8 bases, with 7 bases of the junction left unmatched. CDR3: CAVLTSGYEQFF. The CDR3, as DNA: TGTGCCGTACTAACTAGCGGGTATGAGCAGTTCTTC.

V is TRBV2 and J is TRBJ2-1, with 7 bases lining up with TRBD1. Trimming took 3 bases from V and 6 from J; bases not matched to a gene: 8. The CDR3 has 15 residues. The germline V gene has CDR1 SNHLY and CDR2 FYNNEI. CDR3 sequence: CASSEQTGLGNEQFF. The CDR3 DNA follows: TGTGCCAGCAGTGAGCAGACAGGGTTGGGCAATGAGCAGTTCTTC. The full variable domain, rest sourced from reference TRBV2 and TRBJ2-1, is EPEVTQTPSHQVTQMGQEVILRCVPISNHLYFYWYRQILGQKVEFLVSFYNNEISEKSEIFDDQFSVERPDGSNFTLKIRSTKLEDSAMYFCASSEQTGLGNEQFFGPGTRLTVL.